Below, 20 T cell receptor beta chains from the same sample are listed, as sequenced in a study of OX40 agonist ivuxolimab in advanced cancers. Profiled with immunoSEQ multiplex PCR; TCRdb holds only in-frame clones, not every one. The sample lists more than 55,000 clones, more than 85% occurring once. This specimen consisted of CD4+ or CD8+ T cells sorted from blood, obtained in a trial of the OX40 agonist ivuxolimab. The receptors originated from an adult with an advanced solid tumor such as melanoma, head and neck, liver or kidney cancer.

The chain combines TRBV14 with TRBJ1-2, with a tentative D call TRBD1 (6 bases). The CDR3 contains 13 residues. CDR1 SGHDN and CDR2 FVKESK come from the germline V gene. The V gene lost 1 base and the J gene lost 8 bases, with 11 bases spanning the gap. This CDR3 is CASSQVQGGGYTF. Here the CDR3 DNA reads TGTGCCAGCAGCCAAGTACAGGGCGGGGGCTACACCTTC.

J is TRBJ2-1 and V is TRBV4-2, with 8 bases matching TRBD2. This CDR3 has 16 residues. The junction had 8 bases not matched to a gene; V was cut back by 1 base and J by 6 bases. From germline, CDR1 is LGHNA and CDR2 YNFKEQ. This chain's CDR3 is CASSQVAGTLVNEQFF. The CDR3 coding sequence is TGTGCCAGCAGCCAAGTAGCGGGAACTTTGGTCAATGAGCAGTTCTTC.

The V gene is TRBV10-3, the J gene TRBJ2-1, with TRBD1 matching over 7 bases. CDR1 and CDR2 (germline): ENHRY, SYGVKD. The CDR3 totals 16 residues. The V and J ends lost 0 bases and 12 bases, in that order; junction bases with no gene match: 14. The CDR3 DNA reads TGTGCCATCAGTGAGTCAGGGGACAGCCCCTTCAATTGGCAGTTCTTC. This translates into CAISESGDSPFNWQFF.

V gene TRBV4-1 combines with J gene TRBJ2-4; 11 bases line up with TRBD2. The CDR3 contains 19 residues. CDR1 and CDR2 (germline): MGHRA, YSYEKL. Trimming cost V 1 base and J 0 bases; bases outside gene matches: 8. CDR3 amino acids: CASSQVIPSGGIAKNIQYF. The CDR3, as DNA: TGCGCCAGCAGCCAAGTAATCCCTAGCGGGGGGATAGCCAAAAACATTCAGTACTTC.

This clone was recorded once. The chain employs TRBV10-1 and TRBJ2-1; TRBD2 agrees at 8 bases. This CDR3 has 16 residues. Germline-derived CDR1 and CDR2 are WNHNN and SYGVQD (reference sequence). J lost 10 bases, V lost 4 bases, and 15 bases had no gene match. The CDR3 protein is CASSVWIGRAEDEQFF. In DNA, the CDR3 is TGCGCCAGCAGTGTTTGGATCGGGAGGGCCGAGGACGAGCAGTTCTTC.

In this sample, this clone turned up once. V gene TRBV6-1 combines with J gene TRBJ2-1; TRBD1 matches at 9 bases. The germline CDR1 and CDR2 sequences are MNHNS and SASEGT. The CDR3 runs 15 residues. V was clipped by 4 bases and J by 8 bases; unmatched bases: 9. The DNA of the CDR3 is TGTGCCAGCAGTGCCCCGGGACAGGGATACGATGAGCAGTTCTTC. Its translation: CASSAPGQGYDEQFF.

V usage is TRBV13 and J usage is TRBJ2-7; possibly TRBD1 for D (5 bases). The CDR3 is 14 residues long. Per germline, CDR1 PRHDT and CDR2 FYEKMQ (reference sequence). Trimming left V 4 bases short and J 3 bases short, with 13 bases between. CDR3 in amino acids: CASSSTAHYYEQYF. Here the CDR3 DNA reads TGTGCCAGCAGCTCGACAGCCCACTACTACGAGCAGTACTTC.

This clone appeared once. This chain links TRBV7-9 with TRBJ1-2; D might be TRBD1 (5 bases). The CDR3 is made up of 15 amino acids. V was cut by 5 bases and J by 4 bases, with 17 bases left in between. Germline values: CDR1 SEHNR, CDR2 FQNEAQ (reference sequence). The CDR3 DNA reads TGTGCCAGCAGCCTCCCACGGGGGAGAGGCTATGGCTACACCTTC. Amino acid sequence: CASSLPRGRGYGYTF.

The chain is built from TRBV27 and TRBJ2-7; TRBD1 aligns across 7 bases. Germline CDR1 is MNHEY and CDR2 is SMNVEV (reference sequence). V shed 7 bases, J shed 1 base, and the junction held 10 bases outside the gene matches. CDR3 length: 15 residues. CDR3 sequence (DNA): TGTGCCAGCACCCCCTCGGCAGGGGGATCCTACGAGCAGTACTTC. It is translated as CASTPSAGGSYEQYF.

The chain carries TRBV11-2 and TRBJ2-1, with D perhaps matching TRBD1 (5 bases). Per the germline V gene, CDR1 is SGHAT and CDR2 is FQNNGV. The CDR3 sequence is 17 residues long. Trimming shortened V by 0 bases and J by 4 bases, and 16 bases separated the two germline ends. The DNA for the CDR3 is TGTGCCAGCAGCTTAGAGTGGGGCTCTGGGGTATACAATGAGCAGTTCTTC. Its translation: CASSLEWGSGVYNEQFF.

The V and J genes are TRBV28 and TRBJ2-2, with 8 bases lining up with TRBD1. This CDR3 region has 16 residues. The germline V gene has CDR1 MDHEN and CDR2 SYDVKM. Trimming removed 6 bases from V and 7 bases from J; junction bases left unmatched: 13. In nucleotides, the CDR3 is TGTGCCAGCAGCCCGATCAGGGGGCAAGTGGTCGGGGAGCTGTTTTTT. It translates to CASSPIRGQVVGELFF.

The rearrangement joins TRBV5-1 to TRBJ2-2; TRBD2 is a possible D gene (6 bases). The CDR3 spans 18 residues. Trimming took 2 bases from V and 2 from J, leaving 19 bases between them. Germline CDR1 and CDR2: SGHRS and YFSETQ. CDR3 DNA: TGCGCCAGCAGCTTTTTTGGCGGGAACCCCTTAAACACCGGGGAGCTGTTTTTT. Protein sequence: CASSFFGGNPLNTGELFF. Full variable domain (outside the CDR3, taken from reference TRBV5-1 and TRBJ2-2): KAGVTQTPRYLIKTRGQQVTLSCSPISGHRSVSWYQQTPGQGLQFLFEYFSETQRNKGNFPGRFSGRQFSNSRSEMNVSTLELGDSALYLCASSFFGGNPLNTGELFFGEGSRLTVL.

CDR3 nucleotide sequence: TGTGCCAGCAGCTTAGATCTAGGGGTCCTCTACGAGCAGTACTTC. This gives the protein CASSLDLGVLYEQYF. The V call is TRBV11-2, the J call TRBJ2-7, with D possibly TRBD1 on 5 matching bases. This CDR3 comprises 15 residues. CDR1 and CDR2 from the germline V gene are SGHAT and FQNNGV. Between the trimmed V and J ends, which lost 0 bases and 3 bases, there was a span of 12 bases.

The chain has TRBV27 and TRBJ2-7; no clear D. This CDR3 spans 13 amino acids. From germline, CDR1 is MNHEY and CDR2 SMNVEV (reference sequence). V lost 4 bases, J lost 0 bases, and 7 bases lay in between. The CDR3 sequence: CASSSRISYEQYF. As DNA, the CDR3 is TGTGCCAGCAGTTCCAGGATCTCCTACGAGCAGTACTTC.

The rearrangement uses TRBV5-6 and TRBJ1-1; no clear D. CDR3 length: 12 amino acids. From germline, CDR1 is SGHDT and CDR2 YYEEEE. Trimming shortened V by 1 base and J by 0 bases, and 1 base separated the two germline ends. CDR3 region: CASSLMNTEAFF. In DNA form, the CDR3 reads TGTGCCAGCAGCTTGATGAACACTGAAGCTTTCTTT.

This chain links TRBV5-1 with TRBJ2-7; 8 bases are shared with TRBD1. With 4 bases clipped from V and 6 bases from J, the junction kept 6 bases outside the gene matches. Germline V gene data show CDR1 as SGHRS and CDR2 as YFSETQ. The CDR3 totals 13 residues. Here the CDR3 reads CASSVAGGLEQYF. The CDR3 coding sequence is TGCGCCAGCAGCGTCGCAGGGGGCCTCGAGCAGTACTTC.

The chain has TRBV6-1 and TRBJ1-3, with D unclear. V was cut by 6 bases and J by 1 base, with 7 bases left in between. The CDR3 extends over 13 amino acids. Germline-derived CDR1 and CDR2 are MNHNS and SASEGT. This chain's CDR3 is CASSYSSGNTIYF. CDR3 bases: TGTGCCAGCAGCTACAGTTCTGGAAACACCATATATTTT.

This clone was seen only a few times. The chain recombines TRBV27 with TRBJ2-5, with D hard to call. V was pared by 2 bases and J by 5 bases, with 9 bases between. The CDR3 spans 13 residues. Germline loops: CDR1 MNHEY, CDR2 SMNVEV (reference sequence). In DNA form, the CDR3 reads TGTGCCAGCAGTTTAAGACGCTTTGAGACCCAGTACTTC. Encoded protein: CASSLRRFETQYF.

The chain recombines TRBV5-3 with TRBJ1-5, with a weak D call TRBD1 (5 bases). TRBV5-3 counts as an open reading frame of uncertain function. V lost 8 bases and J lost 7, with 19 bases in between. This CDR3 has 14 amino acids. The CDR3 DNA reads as TGTGCCAGTCTCTGGTGGCATTGGGGGCAGCCCCAGCATTTT. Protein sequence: CASLWWHWGQPQHF.

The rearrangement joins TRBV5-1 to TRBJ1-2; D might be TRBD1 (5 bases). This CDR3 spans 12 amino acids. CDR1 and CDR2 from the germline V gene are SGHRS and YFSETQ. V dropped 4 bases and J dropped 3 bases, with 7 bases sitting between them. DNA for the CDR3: TGCGCCAGCAGCGGGGGGGACTATGGCTACACCTTC. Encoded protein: CASSGGDYGYTF.